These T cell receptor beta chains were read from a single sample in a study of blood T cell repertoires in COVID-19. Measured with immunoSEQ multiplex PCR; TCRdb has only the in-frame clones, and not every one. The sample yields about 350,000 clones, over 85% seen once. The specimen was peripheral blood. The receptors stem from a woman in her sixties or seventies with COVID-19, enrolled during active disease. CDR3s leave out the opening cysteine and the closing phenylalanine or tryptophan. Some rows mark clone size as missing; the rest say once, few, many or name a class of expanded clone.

CDR3aa: ASSNSAVVEKLF; v_gene: TRBV19; abundance: NA; j_gene: TRBJ1-4
CDR3aa: ASSRGRGTGGADTQY; v_gene: TRBV5-1; abundance: once; j_gene: TRBJ2-3
CDR3aa: ASSSQTLPDEEQY; v_gene: TRBV5-4; abundance: NA; j_gene: TRBJ2-7
CDR3aa: ASSSLNPQSRGANTEAF; v_gene: TRBV7-9; abundance: NA; j_gene: TRBJ1-1
CDR3aa: ASSEAWALIQRPLH; v_gene: TRBV6-1; abundance: NA; j_gene: TRBJ1-6
CDR3aa: ASSSTGDQETQY; v_gene: TRBV7-6; abundance: NA; j_gene: TRBJ2-5
CDR3aa: ASSRPTGEKLF; v_gene: TRBV28; abundance: few; j_gene: TRBJ1-4
CDR3aa: ASSFYDSPEAF; v_gene: TRBV5-1; abundance: NA; j_gene: TRBJ1-1
CDR3aa: ASSEERAGITEAF; v_gene: TRBV10-2; abundance: NA; j_gene: TRBJ1-1
CDR3aa: ASSPRGLPGNTGELF; v_gene: TRBV9; abundance: NA; j_gene: TRBJ2-2
CDR3aa: ASSFWGQMVDEQY; v_gene: TRBV5-1; abundance: NA; j_gene: TRBJ2-7